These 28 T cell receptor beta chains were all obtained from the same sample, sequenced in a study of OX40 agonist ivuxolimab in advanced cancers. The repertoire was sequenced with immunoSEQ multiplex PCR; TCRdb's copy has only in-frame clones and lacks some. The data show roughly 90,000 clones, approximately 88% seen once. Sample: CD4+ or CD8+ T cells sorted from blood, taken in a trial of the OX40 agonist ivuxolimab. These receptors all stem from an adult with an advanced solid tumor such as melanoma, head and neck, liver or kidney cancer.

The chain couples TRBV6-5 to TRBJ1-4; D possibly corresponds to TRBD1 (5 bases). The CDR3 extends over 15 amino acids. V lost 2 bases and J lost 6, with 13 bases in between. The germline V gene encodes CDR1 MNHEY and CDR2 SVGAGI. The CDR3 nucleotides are TGTGCCAGCAGTTACCGGGGGTCGCCTCATGAAAAACTGTTTTTT. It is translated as CASSYRGSPHEKLFF.

CDR3 residues: CASNIRDHNSPLHF. The CDR3 nucleotides read TGTGCCAGCAATATCCGGGACCATAATTCACCCCTCCACTTT. This rearrangement joins TRBV6-1 to TRBJ1-6; D is perhaps TRBD1 (5 bases). V was clipped by 7 bases and J by 5 bases, with 12 bases between them. Germline V gene data show CDR1 as MNHNS and CDR2 as SASEGT. The CDR3 length is 14 residues.

The CDR3: CASSFNVLTF. The DNA for the CDR3 is TGTGCCAGCAGTTTTAACGTCCTGACTTTC. The J gene is TRBJ2-6, the V gene TRBV11-2; no clear D gene. Germline V gene sequence: CDR1 SGHAT, CDR2 FQNNGV. The CDR3 is 10 amino acids. Trimming removed 6 bases at V and 10 bases at J, with 4 bases between.

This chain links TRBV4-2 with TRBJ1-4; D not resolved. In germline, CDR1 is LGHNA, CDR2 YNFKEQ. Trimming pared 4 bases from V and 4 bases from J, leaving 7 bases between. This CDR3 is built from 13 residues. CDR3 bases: TGTGCCAGCAGCCGTCCGGATAATGAAAAACTGTTTTTT. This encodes CASSRPDNEKLFF.

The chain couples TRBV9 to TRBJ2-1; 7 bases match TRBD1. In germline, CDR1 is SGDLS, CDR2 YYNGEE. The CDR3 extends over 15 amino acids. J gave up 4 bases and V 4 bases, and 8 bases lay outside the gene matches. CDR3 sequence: CASSPRGQGYNEQFF. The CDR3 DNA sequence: TGTGCCAGCAGCCCGAGGGGGCAGGGTTACAATGAGCAGTTCTTC.

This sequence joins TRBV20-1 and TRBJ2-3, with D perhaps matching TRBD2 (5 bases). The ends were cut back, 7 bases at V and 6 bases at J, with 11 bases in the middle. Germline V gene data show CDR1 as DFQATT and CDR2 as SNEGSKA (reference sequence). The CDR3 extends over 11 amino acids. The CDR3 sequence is CSGQLEDTQYF. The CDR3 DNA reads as TGCAGTGGCCAACTAGAGGATACGCAGTATTTT.

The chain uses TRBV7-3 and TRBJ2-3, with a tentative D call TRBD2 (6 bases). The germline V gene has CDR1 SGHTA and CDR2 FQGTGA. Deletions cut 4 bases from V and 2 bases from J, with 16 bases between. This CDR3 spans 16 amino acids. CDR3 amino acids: CASSSVGTQPTDTQYF. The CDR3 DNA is TGTGCCAGCAGCTCAGTAGGGACTCAGCCCACAGATACGCAGTATTTT.

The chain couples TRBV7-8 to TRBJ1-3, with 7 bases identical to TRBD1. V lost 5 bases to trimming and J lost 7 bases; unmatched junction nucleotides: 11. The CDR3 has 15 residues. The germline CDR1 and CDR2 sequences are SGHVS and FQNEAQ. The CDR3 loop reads CASSRDSSVANTIYF. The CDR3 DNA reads TGTGCCAGCAGCCGGGACAGCTCCGTTGCCAACACCATATATTTT.

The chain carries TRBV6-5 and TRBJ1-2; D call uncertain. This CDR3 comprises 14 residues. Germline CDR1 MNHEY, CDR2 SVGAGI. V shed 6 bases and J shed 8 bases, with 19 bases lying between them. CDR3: CASSPPVETWGYTF. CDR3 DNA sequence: TGTGCCAGCAGCCCCCCCGTGGAGACTTGGGGCTACACCTTC.

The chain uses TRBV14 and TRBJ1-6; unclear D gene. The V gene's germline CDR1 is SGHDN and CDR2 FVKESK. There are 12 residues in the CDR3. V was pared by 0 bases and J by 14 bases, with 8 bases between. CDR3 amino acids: CASSQESRTLHF. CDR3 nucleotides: TGTGCCAGCAGCCAAGAATCGCGGACCCTCCACTTT.

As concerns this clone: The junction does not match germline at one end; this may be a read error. The CDR3 region is CSGVRYREEAQYF. The DNA for the CDR3 is TGCAGCGGGGTGAGATACAGGGAAGAGGCCCAGTACTTC. The genes are TRBV29-1 and TRBJ2-5, with TRBD1 as a possible D gene (6 bases). Germline CDR1 reads SQVTM; CDR2 reads ANQGSEA. CDR3 length equals 13 residues. The whole variable domain, remainder taken from reference TRBV29-1 and TRBJ2-5, is SAVISQKPSRDICQRGTSLTIQCQVDSQVTMMFWYRQQPGQSLTLIATANQGSEATYESGFVIDKFPISRPNLTFSTLTVSNMSPEDSSIYLCSGVRYREEAQYFGPGTRLLVL.

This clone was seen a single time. The CDR3: CASSLSGGTDTQYF. In DNA, the CDR3 is TGTGCCAGCAGTCTTAGCGGGGGCACAGATACGCAGTATTTT. The chain carries TRBV6-4 and TRBJ2-3; 8 bases align to TRBD2. Per germline, CDR1 MRHNA and CDR2 SNTAGT. Trimming removed 5 bases from V and 1 base from J; junction bases left unmatched: 2. The CDR3 loop spans 14 amino acids.

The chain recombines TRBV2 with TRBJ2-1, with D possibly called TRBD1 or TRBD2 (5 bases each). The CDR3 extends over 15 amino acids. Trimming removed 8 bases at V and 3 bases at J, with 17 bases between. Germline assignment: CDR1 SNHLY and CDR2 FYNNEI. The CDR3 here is CASGTSVGVYNEQFF. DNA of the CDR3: TGTGCCAGCGGCACTAGTGTGGGGGTCTACAATGAGCAGTTCTTC.

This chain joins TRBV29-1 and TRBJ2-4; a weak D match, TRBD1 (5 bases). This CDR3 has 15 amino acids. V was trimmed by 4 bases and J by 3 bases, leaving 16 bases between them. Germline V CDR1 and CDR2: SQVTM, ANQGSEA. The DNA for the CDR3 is TGCAGCGTTGTTGTTAGTGGGCAGGGCAAAAACATTCAGTACTTC. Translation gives CSVVVSGQGKNIQYF.

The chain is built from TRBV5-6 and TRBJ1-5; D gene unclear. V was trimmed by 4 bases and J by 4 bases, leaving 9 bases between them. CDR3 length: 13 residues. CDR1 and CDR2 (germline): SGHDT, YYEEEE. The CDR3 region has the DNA TGTGCCAGCAGCGGCGGACTTAATCAGCCCCAGCATTTT. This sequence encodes CASSGGLNQPQHF.

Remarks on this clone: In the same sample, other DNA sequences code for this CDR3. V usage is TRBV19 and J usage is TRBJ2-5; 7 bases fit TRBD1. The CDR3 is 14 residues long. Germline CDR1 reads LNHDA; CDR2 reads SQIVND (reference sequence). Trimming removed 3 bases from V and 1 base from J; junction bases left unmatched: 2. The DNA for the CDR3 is TGTGCCAGTAGTATTACAGGGGCCCAAGAGACCCAGTACTTC. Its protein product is CASSITGAQETQYF.

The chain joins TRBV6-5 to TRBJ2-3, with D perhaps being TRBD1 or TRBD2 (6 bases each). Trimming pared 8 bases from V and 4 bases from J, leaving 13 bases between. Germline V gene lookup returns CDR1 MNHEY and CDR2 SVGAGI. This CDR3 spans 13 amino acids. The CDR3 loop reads CASGGPVPDTQYF. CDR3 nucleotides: TGTGCCAGCGGGGGGCCTGTCCCAGATACGCAGTATTTT.

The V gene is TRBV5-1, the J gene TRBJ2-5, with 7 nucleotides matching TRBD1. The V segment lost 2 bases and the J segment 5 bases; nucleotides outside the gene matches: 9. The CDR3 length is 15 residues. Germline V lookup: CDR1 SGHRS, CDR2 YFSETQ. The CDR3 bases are TGCGCCAGCAGCTTAGAAAGGGGGCAGGGGGAGACCCAGTACTTC. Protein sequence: CASSLERGQGETQYF.

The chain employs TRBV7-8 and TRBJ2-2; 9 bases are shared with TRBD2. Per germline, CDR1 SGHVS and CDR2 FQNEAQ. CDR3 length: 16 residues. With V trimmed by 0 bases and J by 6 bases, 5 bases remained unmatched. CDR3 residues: CASSLAGGGAAGELFF. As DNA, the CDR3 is TGTGCCAGCAGCTTAGCCGGCGGGGGGGCCGCCGGGGAGCTGTTTTTT.

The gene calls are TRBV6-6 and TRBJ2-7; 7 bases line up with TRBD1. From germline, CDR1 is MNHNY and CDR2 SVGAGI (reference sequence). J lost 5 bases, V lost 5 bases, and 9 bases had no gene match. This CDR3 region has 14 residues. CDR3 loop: CASSAGQARDEQYF. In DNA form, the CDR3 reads TGTGCCAGCAGTGCTGGACAGGCCAGGGACGAGCAGTACTTC.

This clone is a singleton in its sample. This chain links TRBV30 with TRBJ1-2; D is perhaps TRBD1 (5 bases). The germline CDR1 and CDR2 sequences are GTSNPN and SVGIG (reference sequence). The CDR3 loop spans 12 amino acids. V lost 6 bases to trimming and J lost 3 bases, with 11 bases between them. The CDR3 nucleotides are TGTGCCTGTCCCTTGGGGGACTATGGCTACACCTTC. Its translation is CACPLGDYGYTF. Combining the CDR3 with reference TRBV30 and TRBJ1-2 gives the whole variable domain SQTIHQWPATLVQPVGSPLSLECTVEGTSNPNLYWYRQAAGRGLQLLFYSVGIGQISSEVPQNLSASRPQDRQFILSSKKLLLSDSGFYLCACPLGDYGYTFGSGTRLTVV.

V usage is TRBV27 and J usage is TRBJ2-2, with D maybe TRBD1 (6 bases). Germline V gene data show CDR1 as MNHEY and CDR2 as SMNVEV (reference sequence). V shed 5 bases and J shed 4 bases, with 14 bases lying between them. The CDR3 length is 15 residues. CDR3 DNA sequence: TGTGCCAGCAGTCCCCGGATGGGGGCCACCGGGGAGCTGTTTTTT. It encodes CASSPRMGATGELFF.

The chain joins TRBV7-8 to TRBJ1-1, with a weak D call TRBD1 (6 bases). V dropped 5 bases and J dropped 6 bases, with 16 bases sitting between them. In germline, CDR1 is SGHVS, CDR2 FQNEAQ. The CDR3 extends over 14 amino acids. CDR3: CASSAYIGTPEAFF. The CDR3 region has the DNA TGTGCCAGCAGCGCCTATATCGGGACACCTGAAGCTTTCTTT.

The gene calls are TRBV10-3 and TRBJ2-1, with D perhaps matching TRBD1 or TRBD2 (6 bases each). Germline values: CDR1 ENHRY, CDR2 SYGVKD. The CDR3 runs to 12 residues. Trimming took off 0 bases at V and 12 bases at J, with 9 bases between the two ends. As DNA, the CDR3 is TGTGCCATCAGTGAGTCTAGGGGGGTGCAGTTCTTC. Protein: CAISESRGVQFF.

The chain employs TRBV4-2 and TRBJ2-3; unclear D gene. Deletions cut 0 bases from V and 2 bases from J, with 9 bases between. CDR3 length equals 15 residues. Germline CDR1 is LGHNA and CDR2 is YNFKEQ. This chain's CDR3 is CASSQEVVATDTQYF. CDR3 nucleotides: TGTGCCAGCAGCCAAGAGGTGGTAGCCACAGATACGCAGTATTTT.

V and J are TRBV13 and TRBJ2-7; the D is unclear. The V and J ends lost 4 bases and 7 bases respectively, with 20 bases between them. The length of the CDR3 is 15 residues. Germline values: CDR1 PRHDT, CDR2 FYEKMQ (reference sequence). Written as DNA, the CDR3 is TGTGCCAGCAGCTCCTCTACAGCGTACCGTGGGGAGCAGTACTTC. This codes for CASSSSTAYRGEQYF. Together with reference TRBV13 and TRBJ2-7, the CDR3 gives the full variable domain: AAGVIQSPRHLIKEKRETATLKCYPIPRHDTVYWYQQGPGQDPQFLISFYEKMQSDKGSIPDRFSAQQFSDYHSELNMSSLELGDSALYFCASSSSTAYRGEQYFGPGTRLTVT.

Written as DNA, the CDR3 is TGTGCCTGGAGTGTACGGGGGCTTAGATACGCTGAAGCTTTCTTT. Its translation: CAWSVRGLRYAEAFF. The chain employs TRBV30 and TRBJ1-1; a possible D gene is TRBD1 (6 bases). Between the trimmed V and J ends, which lost 0 bases and 6 bases, there was a span of 17 bases. CDR3 size: 15 residues. CDR1 and CDR2 (germline): GTSNPN, SVGIG (reference sequence).

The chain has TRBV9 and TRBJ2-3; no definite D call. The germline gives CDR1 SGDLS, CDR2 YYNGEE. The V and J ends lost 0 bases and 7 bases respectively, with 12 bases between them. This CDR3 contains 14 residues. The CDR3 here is CASSVEGMGNTQYF. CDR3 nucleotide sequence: TGTGCCAGCAGCGTAGAGGGTATGGGTAATACGCAGTATTTT. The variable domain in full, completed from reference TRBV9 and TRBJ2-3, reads DSGVTQTPKHLITATGQRVTLRCSPRSGDLSVYWYQQSLDQGLQFLIQYYNGEERAKGNILERFSAQQFPDLHSELNLSSLELGDSALYFCASSVEGMGNTQYFGPGTRLTVL.